This TCR beta chain appears in the sequencing data of a study of cytomegalovirus exposure and HLA in healthy donors. Points from the study as a whole: Analysis performed later found more than 15,000 TCR beta sequences associated with HLA alleles at 0.05 false discovery rate. With DRB1 most and HLA-C fewest, TCR association rates differed between HLA loci in a later analysis.

CDR3 length: 16 residues. Germline V gene data show CDR1 as LGHNA and CDR2 as YNFKEQ. The V gene lost 0 bases and the J gene lost 3 bases, with 12 bases spanning the gap. This clone was picked up a small number of times. The antigen is not known. With 60 Vbeta and 13 Jbeta primers, the PCR was carried out. The repertoire was sequenced with immunoSEQ multiplex PCR; TCRdb's copy has only in-frame clones and lacks some. This repertoire shows some 190,000 clones, roughly four fifths found once; its top ten account for around 3.3%. The sample taken for sequencing was PBMCs. The receptor was derived from a woman aged 30 to 39 in good health and CMV-seropositive. This rearrangement joins TRBV4-2 to TRBJ1-5; the D is unclear. Here the CDR3 DNA reads TGTGCCAGCAGCCAAGACCAGGTCCTTTCCAATCAGCCCCAGCATTTT. This codes for CASSQDQVLSNQPQHF.